This T cell receptor beta chain was recorded in a study of blood T cell repertoires in COVID-19. Trimming removed 4 bases from V and 4 bases from J, with 7 bases in between. The CDR3 spans 12 residues. CDR1 is LGHDT, CDR2 YNNKEL, per germline (reference sequence). Concerning this clone: The same CDR3 is also encoded by other DNA sequences in this sample.

Here immunoSEQ multiplex PCR was the method, and the copy in TCRdb shows in-frame clones only, minus some. Of 90,000 to 130,000 clones detected, approximately 82% appear once; the ten largest clones hold roughly 4.1%. This receptor was taken from a woman aged 70 to 79 with acute or convalescent COVID-19. The chain recombines TRBV3-1 (or the pseudogene TRBV3-2) with TRBJ2-5; D not resolved. What was sequenced was peripheral blood. The CDR3 region is CASSPRRETQYF. The CDR3, as DNA: TGTGCCAGCAGCCCCCGTAGAGAGACCCAGTACTTC.